This T cell receptor (beta chain) comes out of a study of cytomegalovirus exposure and HLA in healthy donors (dated by TCRdb to 2017 to 2019). Background for the entire study: According to an earlier analysis of 587 of the donors, about 170 million T cells yielded roughly 110 million unique TCR beta sequences and approximately 280 Gb of sequence data. An early release that covered some 640 HLA-typed donors contained about 300 gigabases of sequencing data and 85 million to 100 million unique TCR sequences. Among the roughly 400 genotyped donors, roughly 80% belonged to the genetic ancestry cluster associated with self-reported Caucasian donors. The study aimed to test whether cataloging public T cell receptors could reveal signatures of past pathogen exposure. The T cell repertoires of around 730 subjects were profiled by immunosequencing and related to cytomegalovirus serostatus. Besides the first cohort of approximately 670 subjects, a separate validation cohort made up of 120 different subjects was used. To predict cytomegalovirus infection status, the study brought together high-throughput TCR immunosequencing, statistical association of individual TCRs with disease status, and machine learning. To study patterns of TCR occurrence, a later analysis re-analyzed previously published TCR beta repertoires from 650 to 750 donors and added high-resolution HLA genotyping. Rather than using new phenotypic data, the later analysis identified candidate immune exposures from TCR beta sequences and from how often those sequences occurred across donors. In an earlier analysis of several hundred of the donors, high-throughput TCR beta sequencing was used to judge whether each TCR beta V gene segment behaved as functional or pseudogenic. Donor age, sex, ethnicity and CMV serostatus were compiled alongside the repertoire data. A later genetic analysis took genome-wide SNP genotypes for about three fifths of the 666 donors and used that subset as a discovery cohort. All discovery cohort repertoires had been generated using a single sequencing platform. Both class I and class II loci were covered by HLA typing, at four-digit resolution. Typing coverage differed by locus: A, B, C, DRB1 and DQB1 were typed in about 620-640 donors, DQA1 in 500 to 550, DPA1 in 600 to 610, and DPB1 in approximately 450. Because of strong linkage in the cohort, five DR-DQ haplotypes were treated as single units for association and clustering. Among almost 400 genotyped donors of the cohort, an average of about 240,000 unique TCR beta nucleotide sequences were sequenced per donor, roughly 20% of them non-productive. Points the paper makes about the study in general: Some IMGT-functional V segments, including TRBV6-2 and TRBV6-3, could not be told apart with the 87-base-pair reads, so those segments were excluded. Correlated functional status among segregating V segments might reflect linkage disequilibrium, but an unknown experimental factor could not be ruled out. CMV serostatus was the only immune exposure information available for the cohort. The authors suggested that the approach could potentially be generalized to other disease states and immunological phenotypes. In a later analysis, about 17,000 TCR beta sequences were associated with specific HLA alleles at a false discovery rate of 0.05. Because some donors lacked HLA typing at each locus, the association tests relied only on the typed subset. A later genetic analysis associated a missense DCLRE1C variant with V-gene and J-gene trimming of TCR beta chains, and an independent cohort replicated the association. In an earlier analysis of some 500 of the donors, most TCR beta V segments were observed in productive rearrangements about 90% or about 30% of the time, broadly matching IMGT annotations. A further reported finding was that TCR beta sequences accurately predicted the HLA-A and HLA-B alleles for most subjects in the first cohort. A total of around 150 TCR beta chains were listed by the study as associated with cytomegalovirus. A later analysis found that TCR association rates varied across HLA loci, with DRB1 alleles showing the most associated TCRs and HLA-C alleles the fewest. In a later analysis, several top co-occurrence clusters were reported to appear linked to parvovirus B19, influenza, CMV and Epstein-Barr virus. When HLA alleles, especially DR and DQ, strongly co-occurred, TCR associations were difficult to assign to individual alleles. Most CMV-associated TCR beta chains appeared to be HLA-restricted in a later analysis, and the HLA associations seemed to be driven largely by CMV exposure. Across donors, most TCR sequences were observed very rarely, whereas some public TCRs were present in many individuals. The sequencing pipeline was judged likely to have produced a cluster of highly shared sequence variants as a technical artifact. The presence/absence analyses assumed that sequencing depth was roughly uniform across donors, and that assumption may not be true. This cohort had only TCR beta chains sequenced, and the lack of alpha or paired-chain data limited which features could be detected. Three of the identified cytomegalovirus-associated TCR beta chains were confirmed in vitro to be specific for cytomegalovirus antigens. In a later genetic analysis, fewer N-insertions in productive TCRs were reported among donors in an Asian-associated ancestry cluster than the approximately 710-donor mean. In both the original and validation cohorts, the classifier was reported to diagnose cytomegalovirus status with high specificity and sensitivity. A later analysis found that HLA-associated TCR beta chains were more clonally expanded and had lower generation probabilities than equally common non-associated chains. Because counts were too low, approximately 15 rarely observed V segments, including chromosome 9 orphons, were excluded from the earlier analysis of several hundred of the donors.

The trim is 3 bases for V and 0 bases for J, with a gap of 7 bases between the germline ends. As encoded in the germline V gene (reference sequence), CDR1 is SGHKS while CDR2 is YYEKEE. Including cysteine and phenylalanine, the CDR3 has 14 amino acids. Kept here is only the CDR3 DNA, which spans 42 bases and is read in frame from base 1. The library was generated by the immunoSEQ multiplex PCR assay. A mixture of 60 forward primers for TCR Vbeta segments and 13 reverse primers for TCR Jbeta segments was used in the multiplex PCR. A multiplex PCR assay on genomic DNA amplified the CDR3 region of rearranged TCR beta genes. The Illumina HiSeq System was used to sequence the amplified TCR beta libraries as 87-base-pair reads. The authors' analysis ran thus. In a later analysis, tens of millions of unique TCR beta chains were counted across the roughly 670 repertoires, and around 11 million of these chains were shared by at least two donors. To remove PCR and sequencing errors, raw reads were error-corrected and collapsed into unique sequences using a nearest-neighbor algorithm that merged closely related sequences. V, D and J gene segments were assigned by aligning CDR3 sequences to IMGT reference sequences. For a sequence to be retained, at least a six-nucleotide match to both a V gene segment and a J gene segment was required. A rearrangement was called productive if the CDR3 had no stop codons and remained in frame with V and J, and every other rearrangement was called non-productive. Following IMGT convention, CDR3 was defined as the stretch from the second conserved V-encoded cysteine to the conserved J-encoded phenylalanine. In an earlier analysis of approximately 590 of the donors, sequences lacking an unambiguous match to a single V gene segment were excluded. An earlier analysis of several hundred of the donors called V segments functional above 56.7% productive rearrangements and segregating when the between-donor standard deviation exceeded 5%. To diagnose cytomegalovirus status from the catalog of TCR beta chain sequences, a statistical classification framework was built. In a later analysis, TCR nucleotide sequences were compared against IMGT/GENE-DB human TR gene sequences so that V and J genes could be assigned. In a later analysis, CDR3 sequences and most-parsimonious VDJ recombination scenarios were assigned using the TCRdist pipeline. In a later analysis, each TCR beta chain was defined by its CDR3 amino acid sequence together with its V-gene family, and reads without a unique V-gene family were excluded. A later analysis removed 592 highly shared, low-generation-probability nucleotide sequences to deal with suspected cross-contamination and a sequencing artifact. In a later analysis, a clonal expansion index was calculated for each public chain from normalized within-repertoire ranks of inferred template counts. In a later analysis, generation probabilities were computed using a VDJ recombination model fitted to out-of-frame rearrangements, and the results were checked against IGoR. In a later analysis, hypergeometric tests were used to score TCR-TCR, TCR-HLA and TCR-CMV co-occurrence, with a repertoire-size bias correction applied to TCR pairs. False discovery rates were estimated in a later analysis by permuting HLA or CMV assignments 20 times. In a later analysis, co-occurring TCRs were grouped using DBSCAN, with TCRdist sequence similarity added in when clustering inside HLA-allele-positive subsets. For co-occurrence clustering, repertoires with fewer than 30,000 or more than 120,000 public chains were excluded, along with roughly 5 repertoires with anomalous nucleotide sharing. Here the immuneACCESS table is served through TCRdb, limited to in-frame sequences with V and J called. Missing clones are a known gap in these copies; in checked studies unresolved V genes cover under half, and the rest lacks a known reason. That table is the source of V, J and clone size, and D and trimming were worked out from the DNA. This sample holds under 200,000 clones; 70% to 85% were observed only once. 6.4% of the sample is taken by the ten largest.

About this clone itself: It lacks a known antigen. No qualities accompany the bases; no much larger clone lies one base away.

The cohort was made up of approximately 700 healthy bone marrow donors. Cohort members were all nominally healthy when sampled, although unrecorded immune exposures were likely present. The donor was CMV seropositive and belonged to the group of a few hundred seropositive cohort members. Every donor gave a peripheral blood sample, and the peripheral blood mononuclear cells from that sample were used for TCR beta sequencing. Genomic DNA extraction from the blood cell samples was performed with the Qiagen DNeasy Blood Extraction Kit. This receptor was taken from a man aged 45-60 years in good health and CMV-seropositive. Sequenced: PBMCs. The chain links TRBV5-5 with TRBJ1-3, with the D gene call left open. The nucleotide sequence is given as TGTGCCAGCAGCTGGCAGGACTCTGGAAACACCATATATTTT. This translates into CASSWQDSGNTIYF.